This entry lists 26 T cell receptor beta chains sequenced from one sample in a study of T cell repertoires in cytomegalovirus infection (dated by TCRdb to about 2019). Sequencing used an Illumina HiSeq 1500. TCRdb redid the processing of the public reads, applying fastp at Q25 and MiXCR, and retained in-frame beta chains. Here each entry gathers all rows of one CDR3 protein and keeps the most common genes and DNA. This sample gives under 450,000 distinct CDR3 sequences in total; just under 35% of them show up just once. In total, the top ten clones hold around an eighth of the sample. For these receptors, no antigen is known. In the paper's terms, the treatment or condition label means: in vitro stimulation with specific CMV peptide epitopes to enrich CMV-specific T cells. The sequencing here drew on cultured PBMCs, taken from culture after CMV antigen stimulation. The receptors originated from a human donor in good health (CMV status not recorded). Some clones in this sample may be carry-over from other donors' samples.

This clonotype was seen many times. The rearrangement uses TRBV7-2 and TRBJ2-3; TRBD2 agrees at 7 bases. With V trimmed by 5 bases and J by 7 bases, 12 bases remained unmatched. The CDR3 has 15 residues. From germline, CDR1 is SGHTA and CDR2 FQGNSA. The CDR3 DNA follows: TGTGCCAGCAGCGCCAGCGGGGCGGGACCTAATACGCAGTATTTT. Protein: CASSASGAGPNTQYF.

The chain joins TRBV6-6 to TRBJ1-1; no definite D call. Trimming cost V 5 bases and J 0 bases, with 7 bases left between them. From germline, CDR1 is MNHNY and CDR2 SVGAGI (reference sequence). This CDR3 is built from 13 residues. CDR3 loop: CASSVELNTEAFF. DNA of the CDR3: TGTGCCAGCAGTGTAGAATTGAACACTGAAGCTTTCTTT.

The chain carries TRBV12-3 or TRBV12-4 and TRBJ1-5; no firm D call. V shed 10 bases and J shed 4 bases, with 11 bases lying between them. This CDR3 has 12 residues. Written as DNA, the CDR3 is TGTGCCAATCGTACCGGGAATCAGCCCCAGCATTTT. It yields the protein CANRTGNQPQHF.

The rearrangement uses TRBV6-1 and TRBJ2-1, with D uncertain. Trimming stripped 5 bases from V and 7 bases from J, with 9 bases between. The length of the CDR3 is 12 residues. The V gene's germline CDR1 is MNHNS and CDR2 SASEGT. CDR3 nucleotides: TGTGCCAGCAGTCCTCCTAGGAATGAGCAGTTCTTC. Residues: CASSPPRNEQFF.

The genes are TRBV6-5 and TRBJ2-5; weak D call: TRBD2 (7 bases). There are 15 residues in the CDR3. Germline-derived CDR1 and CDR2 are MNHEY and SVGAGI. Trimming removed 5 bases from V and 4 bases from J, with 17 bases in between. The CDR3 here is CASSLLRGGGETQYF. In DNA, the CDR3 is TGTGCCAGCAGTCTCCTTCGCGGGGGCGGAGAGACCCAGTACTTC.

The V call is TRBV28, the J call TRBJ2-7; TRBD1 agrees at 7 bases. CDR1 is MDHEN and CDR2 is SYDVKM in the germline V gene. The CDR3 runs 16 residues. Trimming took 4 bases from V and 4 from J; bases not matched to a gene: 13. The CDR3 coding sequence is TGTGCCAGCAGTTCGGGGAGACAGGGAAGGGCGTACGAGCAGTACTTC. Translation gives CASSSGRQGRAYEQYF. Together with reference TRBV28 and TRBJ2-7, the CDR3 gives the full variable domain: DVKVTQSSRYLVKRTGEKVFLECVQDMDHENMFWYRQDPGLGLRLIYFSYDVKMKEKGDIPEGYSVSREKKERFSLILESASTNQTSMYLCASSSGRQGRAYEQYFGPGTRLTVT.

This chain connects TRBV18 to TRBJ2-2; 8 bases are shared with TRBD2. Trimming removed 3 bases from V and 0 bases from J; junction bases left unmatched: 3. The CDR3 length is 16 residues. Germline CDR1 reads KGHSH; CDR2 reads LQKENI. In nucleotides, the CDR3 is TGTGCCAGCTCACCGCAACTAGCGGCGAACACCGGGGAGCTGTTTTTT. The encoded protein is CASSPQLAANTGELFF.

V gene TRBV6-6 combines with J gene TRBJ1-2; D not certain. This CDR3 is 15 amino acids long. Between the trimmed V and J ends, which lost 0 bases and 6 bases, there was a span of 14 bases. CDR1 is MNHNY, CDR2 SVGAGI, per germline (reference sequence). CDR3 residues: CASSYSEGGVDGYTF. Written as DNA, the CDR3 is TGTGCCAGCAGTTACTCGGAGGGCGGGGTGGATGGCTACACCTTC.

This clonotype was seen a handful of times. The chain combines TRBV5-8 with TRBJ2-1, with 9 bases aligning to TRBD1. Germline values: CDR1 SGHTS, CDR2 YDEGEE. Unmatched junction bases numbered 15, after V lost 2 bases and J lost 12 bases. This CDR3 spans 16 amino acids. CDR3 sequence (DNA): TGTGCCAGCAGCTTTGCACCGGGACAGGGACGACTCGGGCAGTTCTTC. It codes for CASSFAPGQGRLGQFF.

The sample holds a few counts of this clonotype. The V gene is TRBV6-1, the J gene TRBJ2-1; D tentatively reads TRBD1 or TRBD2 (5 bases each). The CDR3 length is 18 residues. V gave up 7 bases and J gave up 0 bases, with 22 bases separating them. Looked up from germline, CDR1 is MNHNS and CDR2 is SASEGT. This CDR3 reads CASTQRSGDPSSYNEQFF. In DNA, the CDR3 is TGTGCCAGCACCCAAAGGTCTGGGGACCCTAGCTCCTACAATGAGCAGTTCTTC.

Only a few counts were recorded for this clonotype. The chain uses TRBV10-3 and TRBJ1-2; the match to TRBD1 covers 7 bases. Per germline, CDR1 ENHRY and CDR2 SYGVKD. The CDR3 covers 16 residues. Trimming at V came to 3 bases and at J to 8 bases, leaving 15 bases not matched to a gene. The CDR3 loop is CAISDPKGAGGDGYTF. CDR3 DNA sequence: TGTGCCATCAGTGATCCCAAGGGGGCTGGCGGGGACGGCTACACCTTC.

The chain links TRBV29-1 to TRBJ2-7; 9 nucleotides align to TRBD1. The ends lost 6 bases at V and 1 base at J; junction bases unmatched: 7. The CDR3 length is 14 residues. The germline gives CDR1 SQVTM, CDR2 ANQGSEA. The CDR3 spells CSVKAGQGSYEQYF. CDR3 bases: TGCAGCGTGAAGGCGGGACAGGGTTCCTACGAGCAGTACTTC.

V and J are TRBV6-1 and TRBJ2-1; no reliable D call. This CDR3 contains 17 residues. V was cut by 5 bases and J by 7 bases, with 24 bases left in between. Per germline, CDR1 MNHNS and CDR2 SASEGT. As DNA, the CDR3 is TGTGCCAGCAGTCACAGTGCCCTCTTGGGGTATTCGAATGAGCAGTTCTTC. Translated, it gives CASSHSALLGYSNEQFF.

This clonotype is medium-sized by share. This chain uses TRBV7-2 with TRBJ2-4, with TRBD2 matching 13 bases. This CDR3 comprises 18 residues. Germline V lookup: CDR1 SGHTA, CDR2 FQGNSA. The V gene end was trimmed by 5 bases and the J gene end by 0 bases; junction bases not matched to a gene: 7. This CDR3 is CASSRTSGSNIAKNIQYF. The CDR3 region has the DNA TGTGCCAGCAGCCGGACTAGCGGGAGTAATATAGCCAAAAACATTCAGTACTTC.

This CDR3 reads CASRPKGLAGGRTADTQYF. The DNA of the CDR3 is TGTGCCAGCAGACCAAAAGGACTAGCGGGAGGGCGGACGGCAGATACGCAGTATTTT. The chain uses TRBV6-5 and TRBJ2-3; the match to TRBD2 covers 15 bases. CDR3 length: 19 residues. The germline V gene encodes CDR1 MNHEY and CDR2 SVGAGI. Trimming cost V 6 bases and J 4 bases; bases outside gene matches: 14.

This clonotype was seen a handful of times. V and J are TRBV7-6 and TRBJ2-3; 7 bases are shared with TRBD2. The CDR3 spans 15 residues. Germline V gene sequence: CDR1 SGHVS, CDR2 FNYEAQ. Trimming removed 5 bases from V and 1 base from J; junction bases left unmatched: 6. Here the CDR3 reads CASSATSRGTDTQYF. CDR3 bases: TGTGCCAGCAGCGCGACTAGCCGAGGCACAGATACGCAGTATTTT.

This chain joins TRBV7-6 and TRBJ2-2; 8 bases are a match to TRBD1. The CDR3 extends over 16 amino acids. Germline-derived CDR1 and CDR2 are SGHVS and FNYEAQ. V dropped 5 bases and J dropped 4; count of bases not matched to a gene: 9. CDR3 loop: CASSIRQGLGTGELFF. The CDR3 region has the DNA TGTGCCAGCAGCATTAGACAGGGGTTGGGCACCGGGGAGCTGTTTTTT.

This clonotype was observed a handful of times. The CDR3 loop reads CASRDYEQYF. The CDR3 DNA is TGCGCCAGCAGAGACTACGAGCAGTACTTC. V is TRBV10-2 and J is TRBJ2-7; no reliable D call. The CDR3 is 10 residues long. Germline V gives CDR1 WSHSY, CDR2 SAAADI. The ends were cut back, 6 bases at V and 3 bases at J, with 3 bases in the middle.

The rearrangement links TRBV9 to TRBJ2-7; D is ambiguous. CDR1 SGDLS and CDR2 YYNGEE come from the germline V gene. V was pared by 0 bases and J by 3 bases, with 7 bases between. This CDR3 is 13 amino acids long. The CDR3 spells CASSVAVGYEQYF. CDR3 nucleotides: TGTGCCAGCAGCGTAGCGGTCGGCTACGAGCAGTACTTC. The full variable domain, in which reference TRBV9 and TRBJ2-7 provide the parts outside the CDR3, is DSGVTQTPKHLITATGQRVTLRCSPRSGDLSVYWYQQSLDQGLQFLIQYYNGEERAKGNILERFSAQQFPDLHSELNLSSLELGDSALYFCASSVAVGYEQYFGPGTRLTVT.

The chain is built from TRBV20-1 and TRBJ1-1, with a tentative D call TRBD1 (6 bases). The V and J ends lost 6 bases and 4 bases respectively, with 18 bases between them. Germline values: CDR1 DFQATT, CDR2 SNEGSKA (reference sequence). The CDR3 length is 14 residues. The CDR3, as DNA: TGCAGTGCCAGGAGGGGGGATCCAAGCACTGAAGCTTTCTTT. Its protein product is CSARRGDPSTEAFF.

This clonotype came up a few times. The CDR3 loop reads CATSDRGEQFF. CDR3 coding DNA: TGTGCCACCTCGGACCGGGGTGAGCAGTTCTTC. The chain has TRBV24-1 and TRBJ2-1; a possible D gene is TRBD2 (5 bases). CDR1 and CDR2 (germline): KGHDR, SFDVKD. CDR3 length: 11 residues. V lost 9 bases to trimming and J lost 9 bases, with 11 bases between them.

This clonotype has ten or more counts. The V and J genes are TRBV7-2 and TRBJ2-3, with D possibly TRBD2 on 5 matching bases. V gave up 3 bases and J gave up 2 bases, with 15 bases separating them. This CDR3 spans 16 amino acids. CDR1 is SGHTA and CDR2 is FQGNSA in the germline V gene. The DNA for the CDR3 is TGTGCCAGCAGCTTTATTTTACGGGGTCCCACAGATACGCAGTATTTT. Translated: CASSFILRGPTDTQYF.

This chain links TRBV5-6 with TRBJ1-3, with D unclear. The CDR3 sequence is 14 residues long. Germline V lookup: CDR1 SGHDT, CDR2 YYEEEE. V was cut by 1 base and J by 2 bases, with 7 bases left in between. CDR3 sequence (DNA): TGTGCCAGCAGCTTGCCGAGCACTGGAAACACCATATATTTT. It translates to CASSLPSTGNTIYF.

The V gene is TRBV6-2 or TRBV6-3, the J gene TRBJ2-2, with 13 bases fitting TRBD2. Looked up from germline, CDR1 is MNHEY and CDR2 is SVGEGT. The length of the CDR3 is 17 residues. V lost 5 bases to trimming and J lost 8 bases; unmatched junction nucleotides: 11. The CDR3 loop is CASSQTGLAGEGGELFF. CDR3 bases: TGTGCCAGCAGTCAAACCGGACTAGCGGGAGAAGGTGGGGAGCTGTTTTTT.

This chain links TRBV19 with TRBJ1-2, with no clear D. The CDR3 is 13 amino acids. Germline V gives CDR1 LNHDA, CDR2 SQIVND (reference sequence). The V gene lost 5 bases and the J gene lost 0 bases, with 7 bases spanning the gap. Written as DNA, the CDR3 is TGTGCCAGTAGTTGGGTCACTAACTATGGCTACACCTTC. This codes for CASSWVTNYGYTF.

In this sample, this clonotype turned up a few times. The genes are TRBV7-3 and TRBJ2-1, with 9 positions matching TRBD2. This CDR3 has 15 amino acids. Unmatched junction bases numbered 6, after V lost 5 bases and J lost 4 bases. The V gene's germline CDR1 is SGHTA and CDR2 FQGTGA. The CDR3: CASSMGLAAYNEQFF. The CDR3 DNA is TGTGCCAGCAGCATGGGACTAGCAGCGTACAATGAGCAGTTCTTC.